Below are 29 T cell receptor beta chains sequenced from a single sample in a study of blood T cell repertoires in COVID-19. Repertoires were generated with immunoSEQ multiplex PCR, while TCRdb's copy carries only in-frame clones and drops some. The repertoire holds some 320,000 clones, with 88% as singletons. The specimen sequenced was peripheral blood. These receptor sequences come from a woman in her 30s who had recovered from COVID-19.

This clone has just a few counts. The chain is built from TRBV30 and TRBJ2-3; perhaps TRBD2 as D (5 bases). V was clipped by 2 bases and J by 4 bases, with 13 bases between them. Per the germline V gene, CDR1 is GTSNPN and CDR2 is SVGIG (reference sequence). The CDR3 loop spans 14 amino acids. This CDR3 is CAWSQGSSADTQYF. The CDR3 DNA reads as TGTGCCTGGAGTCAAGGGAGTTCGGCAGATACGCAGTATTTT.

This sequence joins TRBV7-2 and TRBJ1-1; no reliable D call. The V end was cut by 1 base, the J end by 5 bases, with 17 bases between. The CDR3 is 16 amino acids. The germline V gene encodes CDR1 SGHTA and CDR2 FQGNSA. CDR3 amino acids: CASSLGGSTTRTEAFF. The CDR3 DNA reads as TGTGCCAGCAGCTTAGGAGGGAGTACCACTAGGACTGAAGCTTTCTTT.

This clone was found many times. The rearrangement joins TRBV11-3 to TRBJ2-2; TRBD1 matches 8 bases. V trimming: 5 bases; J trimming: 3 bases; junction bases outside the gene matches: 8. CDR1 SGHNT and CDR2 YENEEA come from the germline V gene. This CDR3 has 16 residues. The CDR3 nucleotides read TGTGCCAGCAGCCGGGGACAGGCTAGGTACACCGGGGAGCTGTTTTTT. Protein: CASSRGQARYTGELFF.

V is TRBV20-1 and J is TRBJ2-1; TRBD1 aligns across 7 bases. CDR3 size: 13 residues. Trimming cost V 3 bases and J 6 bases; bases outside gene matches: 5. CDR1 and CDR2 (germline): DFQATT, SNEGSKA (reference sequence). The CDR3 sequence is CSASDRVINEQFF. The CDR3 nucleotides are TGCAGTGCTAGTGACAGGGTCATCAATGAGCAGTTCTTC.

The V call is TRBV11-2, the J call TRBJ2-2; D gene uncertain. Germline lookup yields CDR1 SGHAT and CDR2 FQNNGV. V lost 4 bases, J lost 3 bases, and 6 bases lay in between. The CDR3 loop spans 13 amino acids. The DNA for the CDR3 is TGTGCCAGCAGCTACCTATACACCGGGGAGCTGTTTTTT. Translating gives CASSYLYTGELFF.

The genes are TRBV7-9 and TRBJ1-1; 11 bases are a match to TRBD1. The length of the CDR3 is 14 residues. Trimming took 5 bases from V and 5 from J; bases not matched to a gene: 4. CDR1 and CDR2 from the germline V gene are SEHNR and FQNEAQ (reference sequence). The CDR3 DNA sequence: TGTGCCAGCAGCCCGCGGGACAGGGGGACTGAAGCTTTCTTT. It encodes CASSPRDRGTEAFF.

CDR3 nucleotide sequence: TGTGCCATCAGTGAGTCGTTCCCCTCCGGAGAGACCCAGTACTTC. It encodes CAISESFPSGETQYF. The chain uses TRBV10-3 and TRBJ2-5; no firm D call. The V gene lost 0 bases and the J gene lost 4 bases, with 12 bases spanning the gap. CDR1 and CDR2 from the germline V gene are ENHRY and SYGVKD. The CDR3 is 15 amino acids.

V is TRBV7-9 and J is TRBJ2-7; D remains unclear. This CDR3 region has 12 residues. Germline CDR1 is SEHNR and CDR2 is FQNEAQ (reference sequence). The V end lost 2 bases, the J end lost 3 bases, and 5 bases lay between the germline ends. CDR3 in amino acids: CASSLSVYEQYF. CDR3 nucleotide sequence: TGTGCCAGCAGCTTATCAGTCTACGAGCAGTACTTC.

The chain combines TRBV5-1 with TRBJ1-1, with a possible D match to TRBD1 (5 bases). Germline assignment: CDR1 SGHRS and CDR2 YFSETQ. The CDR3 is 14 residues long. Trimming took off 4 bases at V and 2 bases at J, with 12 bases between the two ends. For the CDR3, the DNA is TGCGCCAGCAGCAACCAAGGGGTTAACACTGAAGCTTTCTTT. It translates to CASSNQGVNTEAFF.

This clone was counted a few times. CDR3 in amino acids: CATRGDNYGYTF. As DNA, the CDR3 is TGTGCCACCAGAGGGGATAACTATGGCTACACCTTC. J is TRBJ1-2 and V is TRBV10-3; maybe TRBD1 (5 bases). The CDR3 has 12 residues. From germline, CDR1 is ENHRY and CDR2 SYGVKD. Deletions cut 10 bases from V and 1 base from J, with 10 bases between.

The V and J genes are TRBV24-1 and TRBJ1-1, with D perhaps matching TRBD1 (5 bases). Germline-derived CDR1 and CDR2 are KGHDR and SFDVKD. The CDR3 has 14 residues. Trimming took 8 bases from V and 11 from J, leaving 23 bases between them. Here the CDR3 DNA reads TGTGCCACCATCCCATGGGGGGGGGACTTTTACGCTTTCTTT. This codes for CATIPWGGDFYAFF.

The chain employs TRBV5-1 and TRBJ2-1, with a weak D call TRBD1 (6 bases). Per germline, CDR1 SGHRS and CDR2 YFSETQ. With 1 base removed from V and 10 bases from J, the gap between germline ends came to 15 bases. CDR3 size: 14 residues. CDR3 residues: CASSLIPQGSEQFF. CDR3 nucleotides: TGCGCCAGCAGCTTGATTCCACAGGGCTCGGAGCAGTTCTTC.

This clone has only one observation. The chain uses TRBV5-6 and TRBJ2-7; 9 positions agree with TRBD1. Germline V gene sequence: CDR1 SGHDT, CDR2 YYEEEE. V lost 2 bases, J lost 3 bases, and 3 bases stayed unmatched. This CDR3 is built from 14 residues. DNA of the CDR3: TGTGCCAGCAGCTTAGGGGACAGGGTCTACGAGCAGTACTTC. Amino acid sequence: CASSLGDRVYEQYF.

The chain uses TRBV5-1 and TRBJ2-3; 8 positions match TRBD2. CDR3 size: 14 residues. CDR1 and CDR2 (germline): SGHRS, YFSETQ. V shed 2 bases and J 5 bases; nucleotides not matched to a gene: 4. The CDR3 region has the DNA TGCGCCAGCAGCTTAGCGGGGGAGAGAGATACGCAGTATTTT. Its translation: CASSLAGERDTQYF.

The chain joins TRBV5-4 to TRBJ2-1; 9 nucleotides match TRBD1. Germline V CDR1 and CDR2: SGHNT, YYREEE (reference sequence). The CDR3 contains 12 residues. V trimming: 6 bases; J trimming: 15 bases; junction bases outside the gene matches: 10. CDR3 protein: CASIDGRDRVFF. For the CDR3, the DNA is TGTGCCAGCATAGACGGCCGGGACAGGGTGTTCTTC.

The chain is built from TRBV15 and TRBJ2-7; 10 bases align to TRBD1. Per germline, CDR1 LNHNV and CDR2 YYDKDF (reference sequence). Losses at the gene ends were 5 bases for V and 4 bases for J; bases not matched to a gene: 5. The CDR3 has 14 amino acids. The CDR3 protein is CATSSRQGAYEQYF. As DNA, the CDR3 is TGTGCCACCAGCTCCCGACAGGGGGCTTACGAGCAGTACTTC. Variable domain in full (rest from reference TRBV15 and TRBJ2-7): DAMVIQNPRYQVTQFGKPVTLSCSQTLNHNVMYWYQQKSSQAPKLLFHYYDKDFNNEADTPDNFQSRRPNTSFCFLDIRSPGLGDTAMYLCATSSRQGAYEQYFGPGTRLTVT.

J is TRBJ1-5 and V is TRBV6-2 or TRBV6-3; D unclear. V was cut by 2 bases and J by 4 bases, with 9 bases left in between. This CDR3 is 14 amino acids long. The germline gives CDR1 MNHEY, CDR2 SVGEGT. The CDR3 reads CASSYLTSNQPQHF. The CDR3, as DNA: TGTGCCAGCAGTTACCTAACGAGTAATCAGCCCCAGCATTTT.

The V and J genes are TRBV5-4 and TRBJ1-1; 8 bases match TRBD1. J lost 3 bases, V lost 5 bases, and 9 bases had no gene match. This CDR3 comprises 15 residues. Germline V gene sequence: CDR1 SGHNT, CDR2 YYREEE (reference sequence). CDR3 protein: CASSPGGDGDTEAFF. The DNA of the CDR3 is TGTGCCAGCAGTCCAGGGGGCGACGGGGACACTGAAGCTTTCTTT.

The chain is built from TRBV5-1 and TRBJ2-2, with D perhaps matching TRBD1 (5 bases). Germline-derived CDR1 and CDR2 are SGHRS and YFSETQ. V was cut by 7 bases and J by 5 bases, with 12 bases left in between. The CDR3 length is 13 residues. The CDR3 coding sequence is TGCGCCAGCGGCCAAGGGGTAACCGGGGAGCTGTTTTTT. Residues: CASGQGVTGELFF.

The genes are TRBV5-1 and TRBJ2-7; tentatively, D is TRBD1 (6 bases). Germline CDR1 reads SGHRS; CDR2 reads YFSETQ. This CDR3 has 14 residues. V shed 4 bases and J shed 2 bases, with 13 bases lying between them. CDR3 protein: CASSSRDNTYEQYF. The CDR3 coding sequence is TGCGCCAGCAGCAGCCGGGACAACACCTACGAGCAGTACTTC.

The CDR3 spells CASSRGDRGKSNQPQHF. CDR3 DNA: TGTGCCAGCAGTCGTGGGGACAGGGGGAAAAGCAATCAGCCCCAGCATTTT. The rearrangement joins TRBV6-2 or TRBV6-3 to TRBJ1-5, with 11 nucleotides matching TRBD1. Germline V gene lookup returns CDR1 MNHEY and CDR2 SVGEGT. With 5 bases clipped from V and 1 base from J, the junction kept 7 bases outside the gene matches. The CDR3 covers 17 residues.

This clone was seen once. The chain employs TRBV5-1 and TRBJ2-1; possible D gene TRBD2, 5 bases. The CDR3 runs to 19 residues. From germline, CDR1 is SGHRS and CDR2 YFSETQ. V lost 7 bases and J lost 0, with 26 bases in between. CDR3 protein: CASEGSDSTDRASYNEQFF. In DNA form, the CDR3 reads TGCGCCAGCGAGGGTTCGGACTCAACCGACCGTGCCTCCTACAATGAGCAGTTCTTC.

The chain carries TRBV5-1 and TRBJ1-1; possibly TRBD1 for D (5 bases). There are 14 residues in the CDR3. Germline V gene sequence: CDR1 SGHRS, CDR2 YFSETQ. Trimming shortened V by 3 bases and J by 1 base, and 10 bases separated the two germline ends. CDR3 sequence (DNA): TGCGCCAGCAGCTGGCAGGGTTCGAACACTGAAGCTTTCTTT. It yields the protein CASSWQGSNTEAFF. Full variable domain (rest looked up from reference TRBV5-1 and TRBJ1-1): KAGVTQTPRYLIKTRGQQVTLSCSPISGHRSVSWYQQTPGQGLQFLFEYFSETQRNKGNFPGRFSGRQFSNSRSEMNVSTLELGDSALYLCASSWQGSNTEAFFGQGTRLTVV.

This clone is a singleton in its sample. The gene calls are TRBV5-1 and TRBJ2-2, with D uncertain. The germline CDR1 and CDR2 sequences are SGHRS and YFSETQ. V was cut by 0 bases and J by 1 base, with 10 bases left in between. The CDR3 is made up of 16 amino acids. CDR3 bases: TGCGCCAGCAGCTTGGCCGCCAGGTTGAACACCGGGGAGCTGTTTTTT. Translation: CASSLAARLNTGELFF.

V gene TRBV9 combines with J gene TRBJ1-1, with D possibly being TRBD1 (6 bases). The CDR3 runs to 16 residues. Germline-derived CDR1 and CDR2 are SGDLS and YYNGEE. Trimming stripped 0 bases from V and 4 bases from J, with 16 bases between. CDR3 DNA: TGTGCCAGCAGCGTAGCTCGTCGGGGGGGCCTCACTGAAGCTTTCTTT. Protein sequence: CASSVARRGGLTEAFF.

This sequence joins TRBV15 and TRBJ2-7; D possibly corresponds to TRBD1 (6 bases). The V end was cut by 6 bases, the J end by 0 bases, with 12 bases between. The V gene's germline CDR1 is LNHNV and CDR2 YYDKDF (reference sequence). This CDR3 region has 14 residues. The CDR3 region has the DNA TGTGCCACCAGACCACAGGGTTTCTCCTACGAGCAGTACTTC. It encodes CATRPQGFSYEQYF. Full variable domain (remainder filled in from reference TRBV15 and TRBJ2-7): DAMVIQNPRYQVTQFGKPVTLSCSQTLNHNVMYWYQQKSSQAPKLLFHYYDKDFNNEADTPDNFQSRRPNTSFCFLDIRSPGLGDTAMYLCATRPQGFSYEQYFGPGTRLTVT.

The gene calls are TRBV29-1 and TRBJ1-1; no clear D. This CDR3 has 13 residues. Germline values: CDR1 SQVTM, CDR2 ANQGSEA. V lost 5 bases, J lost 0 bases, and 10 bases lay in between. As DNA, the CDR3 is TGCAGCGTTACTTTACTCATGAACACTGAAGCTTTCTTT. It encodes CSVTLLMNTEAFF.

The CDR3 DNA reads as TGTGCCAGCAGCCAAGGGAACCGCCGGGAGGAAAAACTGTTTTTT. Its protein product is CASSQGNRREEKLFF. The rearrangement joins TRBV4-2 to TRBJ1-4; D unclear. The CDR3 runs to 15 residues. The V end was cut by 1 base, the J end by 8 bases, with 14 bases between. The germline V gene encodes CDR1 LGHNA and CDR2 YNFKEQ.

The V call is TRBV9, the J call TRBJ2-5; 7 bases match TRBD2. V shed 2 bases, J shed 5 bases, and the junction held 6 bases outside the gene matches. Germline V gene sequence: CDR1 SGDLS, CDR2 YYNGEE. The length of the CDR3 is 14 residues. The CDR3 bases are TGTGCCAGCAGCGTCGAAGCGGGGCACGAGACCCAGTACTTC. Its protein is CASSVEAGHETQYF. The full variable domain, completed using reference TRBV9 and TRBJ2-5, is DSGVTQTPKHLITATGQRVTLRCSPRSGDLSVYWYQQSLDQGLQFLIQYYNGEERAKGNILERFSAQQFPDLHSELNLSSLELGDSALYFCASSVEAGHETQYFGPGTRLLVL.